What follows are 13 T cell receptor beta chains derived from one specimen sequenced in a study of pediatric ulcerative colitis. Produced via immunoSEQ multiplex PCR; TCRdb's table is partial and in-frame only. The sample contains approximately 60,000 clones, roughly nine tenths of which appear only once. The sample consisted of blood. The source of these receptors is a boy aged 5-17 years with severe ulcerative colitis.

The chain is built from TRBV4-3 and TRBJ1-1, with 7 bases matching TRBD1. The CDR3 consists of 15 residues. The V gene's germline CDR1 is LGHNA and CDR2 YSLEER. V was pared by 0 bases and J by 5 bases, with 6 bases of the junction left unmatched. The CDR3 protein is CASSQDRTGATEAFF. Here the CDR3 DNA reads TGCGCCAGCAGCCAAGATCGTACAGGGGCTACTGAAGCTTTCTTT.

The rearrangement joins TRBV6-5 to TRBJ1-1; the D gene is possibly TRBD1 (6 bases). This CDR3 spans 13 amino acids. The V end was cut by 4 bases, the J end by 8 bases, with 14 bases between. The germline V gene encodes CDR1 MNHEY and CDR2 SVGAGI. As DNA, the CDR3 is TGTGCCAGCAGTTCCAACAGGGTTCCGGAAGCTTTCTTT. Translated, it gives CASSSNRVPEAFF.

The J gene is TRBJ2-7, the V gene TRBV29-1; TRBD2 is a possible D gene (6 bases). Germline values: CDR1 SQVTM, CDR2 ANQGSEA. The V and J ends lost 0 bases and 3 bases respectively, with 18 bases between them. The CDR3 has 16 amino acids. The CDR3 bases are TGCAGCGTTGAAGAGCCCCGGGACTCGGGGGACTACGAGCAGTACTTC. The encoded protein is CSVEEPRDSGDYEQYF.

V is TRBV2 and J is TRBJ1-2; 7 nucleotides line up with TRBD1. The length of the CDR3 is 12 residues. V dropped 8 bases and J dropped 8; count of bases not matched to a gene: 8. The germline gives CDR1 SNHLY, CDR2 FYNNEI. The CDR3 bases are TGTGCCAGCGACAGGGACCCCTGGGGCTACACCTTC. It specifies CASDRDPWGYTF. Variable domain in full (rest from reference TRBV2 and TRBJ1-2): EPEVTQTPSHQVTQMGQEVILRCVPISNHLYFYWYRQILGQKVEFLVSFYNNEISEKSEIFDDQFSVERPDGSNFTLKIRSTKLEDSAMYFCASDRDPWGYTFGSGTRLTVV.

The chain joins TRBV11-3 to TRBJ2-1, with D possibly TRBD1 on 7 matching bases. Germline V gene sequence: CDR1 SGHNT, CDR2 YENEEA. V lost 1 base to trimming and J lost 12 bases, with 13 bases between them. The CDR3 is 13 residues long. The DNA for the CDR3 is TGTGCCAGCAGCTTAGCAGGGGGGACGAGGCAGTTCTTC. It specifies CASSLAGGTRQFF.

The J gene is TRBJ1-5, the V gene TRBV7-2, with TRBD1 identical over 7 bases. The CDR3 is 15 residues long. V trimming: 3 bases; J trimming: 3 bases; junction bases outside the gene matches: 5. In germline, CDR1 is SGHTA, CDR2 FQGNSA. The CDR3 nucleotides are TGTGCCAGCAGCTTCACGGGACAGCCCAATCAGCCCCAGCATTTT. This sequence encodes CASSFTGQPNQPQHF.

The V call is TRBV12-2, the J call TRBJ2-1; the table's D call, TRBD1, was not checked against the DNA. TRBV12-2 is recorded as a pseudogene. The CDR3 is made up of 12 amino acids. This CDR3 reads CASRLLGTEQFF. In DNA, the CDR3 is TGTGCAAGTCGCTTACTAGGGACAGAGCAGTTCTTC.

The chain uses TRBV27 and TRBJ1-1, with 7 bases aligning to TRBD1. Germline values: CDR1 MNHEY, CDR2 SMNVEV (reference sequence). This CDR3 region has 14 residues. The J segment lost 5 bases and the V segment lost 3 bases, leaving 6 bases of the junction unmatched. CDR3 coding DNA: TGTGCCAGCAGTTTGTACAGGGGTGGGACTGAAGCTTTCTTT. Protein sequence: CASSLYRGGTEAFF.

The chain employs TRBV29-1 and TRBJ2-3, with D hard to call. Trimming pared 3 bases from V and 2 bases from J, leaving 6 bases between. CDR1 is SQVTM and CDR2 is ANQGSEA in the germline V gene. The CDR3 is made up of 12 amino acids. The CDR3 region has the DNA TGCAGCGTTGAGGTCTACACAGATACGCAGTATTTT. This codes for CSVEVYTDTQYF.

This clone was picked up one time. CDR3 residues: CASSPGKAGVFSNQPQHF. Here the CDR3 DNA reads TGTGCCAGCAGCCCGGGGAAGGCGGGGGTCTTTAGCAATCAGCCCCAGCATTTT. V is TRBV27 and J is TRBJ1-5; D is perhaps TRBD1 (5 bases). The CDR3 is 18 amino acids. V was shortened by 6 bases and J by 0 bases, with 21 bases between the two germline ends. CDR1 and CDR2 from the germline V gene are MNHEY and SMNVEV (reference sequence).

This chain connects TRBV6-1 to TRBJ2-3, with D uncertain. This CDR3 comprises 11 residues. The V end was cut by 8 bases, the J end by 10 bases, with 13 bases between. Germline CDR1 reads MNHNS; CDR2 reads SASEGT. The CDR3, as DNA: TGTGCCAGCTTCTTGATGGGATCGCAGTATTTT. Translating it yields CASFLMGSQYF.

The chain combines TRBV19 with TRBJ2-3; D is undetermined. CDR1 and CDR2 from the germline V gene are LNHDA and SQIVND (reference sequence). This CDR3 spans 15 amino acids. V was clipped by 1 base and J by 0 bases, with 8 bases between them. The CDR3 DNA reads TGTGCCAGTAGTATAGTCGGCGGAAGCACAGATACGCAGTATTTT. Its translation: CASSIVGGSTDTQYF.

This chain connects TRBV2 to TRBJ2-5; D gene ambiguous. Germline V CDR1 and CDR2: SNHLY, FYNNEI. The CDR3 consists of 13 residues. The V end lost 4 bases, the J end lost 2 bases, and 8 bases lay between the germline ends. The CDR3, as DNA: TGTGCCAGCAGTGGCCAGGTACAAGAGACCCAGTACTTC. Translation gives CASSGQVQETQYF.